The 15 T cell receptor beta chains listed next were all sequenced from one sample in a study of control samples from healthy donors and cancer patients. The table came from immunoSEQ multiplex PCR; TCRdb's copy has only in-frame clones and leaves some out. The sample contains over 100,000 clones, more than 70% of which appear only once. Sequenced input: blood. Every receptor here comes from a man aged 40-49 years in good health.

The rearrangement joins TRBV5-6 to TRBJ1-1, with 7 bases lining up with TRBD1. The CDR3 loop spans 14 amino acids. Germline trimming cut 4 bases from V and 2 bases from J; bases unmatched to any gene: 5. The germline V gene encodes CDR1 SGHDT and CDR2 YYEEEE. This chain's CDR3 is CASSTDRPNTEAFF. Here the CDR3 DNA reads TGTGCCAGCAGCACGGACAGGCCCAACACTGAAGCTTTCTTT.

This chain connects TRBV4-1 to TRBJ2-3; D perhaps matches TRBD2 (7 bases). The V gene's germline CDR1 is MGHRA and CDR2 YSYEKL. This CDR3 has 16 amino acids. V shed 1 base and J shed 2 bases, with 13 bases lying between them. The CDR3 DNA reads TGCGCCAGCAGCCAAGGGGGGCGGGGGACCACAGATACGCAGTATTTT. It is translated as CASSQGGRGTTDTQYF.

The chain recombines TRBV10-1 with TRBJ1-3; TRBD1 matches at 7 bases. The V segment lost 5 bases and the J segment 2 bases; nucleotides outside the gene matches: 3. The CDR3 sequence is 14 residues long. Per the germline V gene, CDR1 is WNHNN and CDR2 is SYGVQD (reference sequence). CDR3 bases: TGCGCCAGCAGTACAGGGGACCCTGGAAACACCATATATTTT. Translating it yields CASSTGDPGNTIYF.

The chain links TRBV7-2 to TRBJ2-7; 12 bases are shared with TRBD2. V shed 2 bases and J 1 base; nucleotides not matched to a gene: 0. The germline V gene has CDR1 SGHTA and CDR2 FQGNSA. The CDR3 is made up of 15 amino acids. CDR3 in DNA: TGTGCCAGCAGCTTAACTAGCGGGGGGTCCTACGAGCAGTACTTC. This translates into CASSLTSGGSYEQYF. Complete variable domain (other parts from reference TRBV7-2 and TRBJ2-7): GAGVSQSPSNKVTEKGKDVELRCDPISGHTALYWYRQSLGQGLEFLIYFQGNSAPDKSGLPSDRFSAERTGGSVSTLTIQRTQQEDSAVYLCASSLTSGGSYEQYFGPGTRLTVT.

The chain joins TRBV7-9 to TRBJ1-1, with D uncertain. V was pared by 5 bases and J by 3 bases, with 16 bases between. The CDR3 runs to 15 residues. Germline V gene data show CDR1 as SEHNR and CDR2 as FQNEAQ (reference sequence). The CDR3 region is CASSRSSRGDTEAFF. The CDR3 nucleotides are TGTGCCAGCAGCCGATCCTCCCGGGGAGACACTGAAGCTTTCTTT.

This chain connects TRBV11-2 to TRBJ1-2; 8 nucleotides match TRBD1. This CDR3 is built from 14 residues. In germline, CDR1 is SGHAT, CDR2 FQNNGV. Trimming took 1 base from V and 8 from J; bases not matched to a gene: 6. CDR3 amino acids: CASSLGTGLEGYTF. The CDR3 DNA reads as TGTGCCAGCAGCTTAGGGACAGGGCTGGAAGGCTACACCTTC.

For the CDR3, the DNA is TGCGCCAGCAGGGCAGGACAACCACAAGAGACCCAGTACTTC. This sequence encodes CASRAGQPQETQYF. This chain joins TRBV5-1 and TRBJ2-5, with a possible D match to TRBD1 (5 bases). The germline V gene has CDR1 SGHRS and CDR2 YFSETQ. Trimming took 5 bases from V and 2 from J, leaving 13 bases between them. This CDR3 region has 14 residues.

The V and J genes are TRBV29-1 and TRBJ1-1, with D possibly TRBD1 on 5 matching bases. Trimming took 7 bases from V and 4 from J, leaving 13 bases between them. Germline V gene data show CDR1 as SQVTM and CDR2 as ANQGSEA. The CDR3 is 12 amino acids. The CDR3 nucleotides are TGCAGCGGTACGGGGGGTGGCACTGAAGCTTTCTTT. Translating it yields CSGTGGGTEAFF.

The chain is built from TRBV6-2 or TRBV6-3 and TRBJ2-5; the match to TRBD2 covers 12 bases. CDR3 length: 13 amino acids. Looked up from germline, CDR1 is MNHEY and CDR2 is SVGEGT. The ends lost 4 bases at V and 8 bases at J; junction bases unmatched: 2. This CDR3 reads CASSSSGGGTQYF. The CDR3 DNA sequence: TGTGCCAGCAGTTCTAGCGGGGGGGGTACCCAGTACTTC.

This chain connects TRBV14 to TRBJ1-1; no clear D. V dropped 3 bases and J dropped 2 bases, with 13 bases sitting between them. Germline V gene data show CDR1 as SGHDN and CDR2 as FVKESK. The CDR3 consists of 15 residues. Here the CDR3 reads CASSQSPPQNTEAFF. The CDR3 DNA reads TGTGCCAGCAGCCAGTCCCCCCCGCAAAACACTGAAGCTTTCTTT.

This chain links TRBV5-1 with TRBJ1-4, with TRBD1 as a possible D gene (5 bases). The CDR3 sequence is 17 residues long. V lost 2 bases to trimming and J lost 1 base, with 15 bases between them. CDR1 and CDR2 from the germline V gene are SGHRS and YFSETQ. In DNA form, the CDR3 reads TGCGCCAGCAGCTTAGGGCTGGGGGACCGAACTAATGAAAAACTGTTTTTT. It codes for CASSLGLGDRTNEKLFF.

CDR3 sequence reads: CASSQSGITEAFF. For the CDR3, the DNA is TGTGCCAGCAGCCAGTCGGGGATCACTGAAGCTTTCTTT. V gene TRBV3-1 (or the pseudogene TRBV3-2) combines with J gene TRBJ1-1; D not certain. The V gene lost 3 bases and the J gene lost 4 bases, with 9 bases spanning the gap. This CDR3 has 13 residues. CDR1 LGHDT and CDR2 YNNKEL come from the germline V gene (reference sequence).

The rearrangement joins TRBV6-6 to TRBJ1-5; D ambiguous. With 5 bases removed from V and 5 bases from J, the gap between germline ends came to 7 bases. The CDR3 is 12 amino acids. Looked up from germline, CDR1 is MNHNY and CDR2 is SVGAGI (reference sequence). CDR3 region: CASSPTDQPQHF. The CDR3, as DNA: TGTGCCAGCAGTCCAACGGATCAGCCCCAGCATTTT.

This chain joins TRBV9 and TRBJ1-1; D call uncertain. The V end was cut by 2 bases, the J end by 0 bases, with 8 bases between. The CDR3 has 14 residues. Germline CDR1 is SGDLS and CDR2 is YYNGEE. The CDR3 sequence: CASSVSPMNTEAFF. The CDR3 DNA reads as TGTGCCAGCAGCGTTTCACCTATGAACACTGAAGCTTTCTTT.

This chain links TRBV7-8 with TRBJ2-2; 12 nucleotides agree with TRBD1. V gave up 9 bases and J gave up 3 bases; unmatched junction bases: 5. CDR1 and CDR2 (germline): SGHVS, FQNEAQ. The CDR3 spans 15 residues. CDR3 amino acids: CASLGQGADTGELFF. DNA for the CDR3: TGTGCCAGTCTGGGACAGGGGGCGGACACCGGGGAGCTGTTTTTT.